This T cell receptor (beta chain) was found in a study of cytomegalovirus exposure and HLA in healthy donors. 60 Vbeta and 13 Jbeta primers were used in PCR. Profiling relied on immunoSEQ multiplex PCR, and the TCRdb table lists in-frame clones only, not all of them. The profile shows 90,000 to 130,000 clones, around 79% of them singletons. As for this clone: Its target is unknown.

Study-wide points: According to an earlier analysis, most TCR beta V segments yielded productive rearrangements about 87% or about 30% of the time. Reports credit the classifier with highly specific, highly sensitive diagnosis of cytomegalovirus status. Presence/absence analyses took donor sequencing depth as roughly uniform.

V lost 1 base and J 0 bases, leaving 6 bases between the germline ends. The CDR3 loop spans 15 amino acids. Germline CDR1 is MGHRA and CDR2 is YSYEKL. The V call is TRBV4-1, the J call TRBJ2-2, with D possibly TRBD1 on 6 matching bases. This TCR was recovered from a woman in her twenties or thirties in good health and CMV-seronegative. Material: PBMCs. In DNA, the CDR3 is TGCGCCAGCAGCCAAGCAGGGGCGAACACCGGGGAGCTGTTTTTT. It codes for CASSQAGANTGELFF.